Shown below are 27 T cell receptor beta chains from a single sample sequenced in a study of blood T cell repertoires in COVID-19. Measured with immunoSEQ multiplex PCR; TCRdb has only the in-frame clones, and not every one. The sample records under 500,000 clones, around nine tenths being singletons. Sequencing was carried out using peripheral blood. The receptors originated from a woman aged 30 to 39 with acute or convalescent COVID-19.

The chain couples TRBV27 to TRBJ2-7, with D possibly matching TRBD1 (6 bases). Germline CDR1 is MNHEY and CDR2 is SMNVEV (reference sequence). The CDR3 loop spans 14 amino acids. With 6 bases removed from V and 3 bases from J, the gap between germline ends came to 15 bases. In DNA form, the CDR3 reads TGTGCCAGCAGACCCCGACAGGAACTCTACGAGCAGTACTTC. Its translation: CASRPRQELYEQYF.

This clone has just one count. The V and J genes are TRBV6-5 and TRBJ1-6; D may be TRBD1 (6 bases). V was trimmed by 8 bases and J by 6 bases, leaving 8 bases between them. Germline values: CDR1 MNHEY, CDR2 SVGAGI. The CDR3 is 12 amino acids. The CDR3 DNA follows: TGTGCCAGCGGGGACACTAATTCACCCCTCCACTTT. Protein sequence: CASGDTNSPLHF.

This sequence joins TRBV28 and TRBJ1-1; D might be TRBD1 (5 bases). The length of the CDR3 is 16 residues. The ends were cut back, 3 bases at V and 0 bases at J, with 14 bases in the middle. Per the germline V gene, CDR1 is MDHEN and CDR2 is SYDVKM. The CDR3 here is CASSFDYRSMNTEAFF. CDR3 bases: TGTGCCAGCAGTTTCGATTACAGGAGTATGAACACTGAAGCTTTCTTT.

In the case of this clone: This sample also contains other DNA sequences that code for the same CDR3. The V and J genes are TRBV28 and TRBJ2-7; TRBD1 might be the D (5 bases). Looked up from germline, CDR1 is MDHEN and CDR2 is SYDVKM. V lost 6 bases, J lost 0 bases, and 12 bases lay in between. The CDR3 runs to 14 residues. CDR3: CASSLTGYSYEQYF. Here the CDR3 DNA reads TGTGCCAGCAGCTTAACAGGTTACTCCTACGAGCAGTACTTC.

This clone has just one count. The CDR3 DNA is TGTGCCAGCAGTTGGGCAGGAGGTGGCTACACCTTC. Its protein is CASSWAGGGYTF. The gene calls are TRBV6-5 and TRBJ1-2; no firm D call. Germline loops: CDR1 MNHEY, CDR2 SVGAGI. The CDR3 is made up of 12 amino acids. The V end was cut by 4 bases, the J end by 7 bases, with 10 bases between.

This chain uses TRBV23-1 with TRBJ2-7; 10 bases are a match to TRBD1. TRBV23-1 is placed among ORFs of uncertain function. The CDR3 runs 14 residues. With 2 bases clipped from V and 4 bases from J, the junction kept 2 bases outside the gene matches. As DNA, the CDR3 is TGCGCCAGCAGTCAAGGACAGGGGGGTTACGAGCAGTACTTC. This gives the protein CASSQGQGGYEQYF.

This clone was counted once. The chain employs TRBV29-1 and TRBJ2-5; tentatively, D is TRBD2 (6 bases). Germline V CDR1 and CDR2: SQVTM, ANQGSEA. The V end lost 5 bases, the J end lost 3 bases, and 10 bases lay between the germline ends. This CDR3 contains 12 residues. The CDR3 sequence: CSVNGGEETQYF. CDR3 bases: TGCAGCGTTAACGGCGGGGAAGAGACCCAGTACTTC.

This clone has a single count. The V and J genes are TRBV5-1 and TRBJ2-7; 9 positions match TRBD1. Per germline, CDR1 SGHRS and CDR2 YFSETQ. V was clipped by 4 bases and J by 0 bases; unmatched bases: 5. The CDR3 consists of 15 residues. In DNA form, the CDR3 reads TGCGCCAGCAGCAAGGGGACAGGGAGCTCCTACGAGCAGTACTTC. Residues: CASSKGTGSSYEQYF.

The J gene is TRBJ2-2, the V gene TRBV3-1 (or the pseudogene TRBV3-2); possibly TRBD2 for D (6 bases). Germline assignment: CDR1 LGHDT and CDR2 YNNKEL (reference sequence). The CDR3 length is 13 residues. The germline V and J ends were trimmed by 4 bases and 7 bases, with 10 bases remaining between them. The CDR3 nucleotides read TGTGCCAGCAGCCCTGACGGGAGCGGGGAGCTGTTTTTT. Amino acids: CASSPDGSGELFF.

The CDR3 region has the DNA TGTGCCAGCAGCCGACTAGCGGGGGGTATCACAGATACGCAGTATTTT. Translation gives CASSRLAGGITDTQYF. The V and J genes are TRBV3-1 (or the pseudogene TRBV3-2) and TRBJ2-3; 13 nucleotides align to TRBD2. V shed 4 bases and J 2 bases; nucleotides not matched to a gene: 3. The CDR3 covers 16 residues. Germline V CDR1 and CDR2: LGHDT, YNNKEL (reference sequence).

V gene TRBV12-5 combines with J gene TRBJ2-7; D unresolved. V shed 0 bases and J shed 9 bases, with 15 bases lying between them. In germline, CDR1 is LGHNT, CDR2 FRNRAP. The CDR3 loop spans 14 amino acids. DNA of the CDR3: TGTGCTAGTGGTTTGGTACTCGTTCCCTTCGGGCAGTACTTC. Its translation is CASGLVLVPFGQYF.

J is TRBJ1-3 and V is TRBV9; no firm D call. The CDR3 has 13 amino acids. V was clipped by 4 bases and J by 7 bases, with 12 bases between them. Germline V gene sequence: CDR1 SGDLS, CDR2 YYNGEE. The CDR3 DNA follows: TGTGCCAGCAGCCCAGGACCGGGGAACACCATATATTTT. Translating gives CASSPGPGNTIYF. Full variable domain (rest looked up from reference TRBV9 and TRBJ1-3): DSGVTQTPKHLITATGQRVTLRCSPRSGDLSVYWYQQSLDQGLQFLIQYYNGEERAKGNILERFSAQQFPDLHSELNLSSLELGDSALYFCASSPGPGNTIYFGEGSWLTVV.

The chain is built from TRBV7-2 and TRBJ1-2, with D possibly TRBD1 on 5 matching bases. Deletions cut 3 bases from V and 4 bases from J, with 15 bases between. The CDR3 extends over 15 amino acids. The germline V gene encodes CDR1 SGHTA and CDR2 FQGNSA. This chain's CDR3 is CASSFGGSKGYGYTF. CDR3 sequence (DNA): TGTGCCAGCAGCTTCGGGGGGAGTAAAGGCTATGGCTACACCTTC. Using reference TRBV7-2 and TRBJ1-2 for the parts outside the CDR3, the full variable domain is GAGVSQSPSNKVTEKGKDVELRCDPISGHTALYWYRQSLGQGLEFLIYFQGNSAPDKSGLPSDRFSAERTGGSVSTLTIQRTQQEDSAVYLCASSFGGSKGYGYTFGSGTRLTVV.

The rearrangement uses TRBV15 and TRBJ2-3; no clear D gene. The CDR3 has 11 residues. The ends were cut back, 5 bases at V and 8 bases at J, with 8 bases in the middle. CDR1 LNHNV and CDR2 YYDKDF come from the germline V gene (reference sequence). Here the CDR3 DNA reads TGTGCCACCAGCGAAACGGGTACGCAGTATTTT. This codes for CATSETGTQYF.

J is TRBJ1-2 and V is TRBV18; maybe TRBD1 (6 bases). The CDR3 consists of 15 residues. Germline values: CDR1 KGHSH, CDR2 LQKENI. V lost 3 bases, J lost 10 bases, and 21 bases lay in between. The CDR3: CASSPVGGLNPPYTF. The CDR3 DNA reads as TGTGCCAGCTCACCGGTGGGGGGGCTAAATCCCCCCTACACCTTC.

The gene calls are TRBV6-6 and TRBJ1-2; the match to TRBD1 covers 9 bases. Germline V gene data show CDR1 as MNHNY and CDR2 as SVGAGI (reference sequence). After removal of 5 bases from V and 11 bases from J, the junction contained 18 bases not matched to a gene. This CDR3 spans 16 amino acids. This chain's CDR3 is CASSRFYRDRVVRYTF. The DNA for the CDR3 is TGTGCCAGCAGTCGATTCTACCGGGACAGGGTCGTTCGTTACACCTTC.

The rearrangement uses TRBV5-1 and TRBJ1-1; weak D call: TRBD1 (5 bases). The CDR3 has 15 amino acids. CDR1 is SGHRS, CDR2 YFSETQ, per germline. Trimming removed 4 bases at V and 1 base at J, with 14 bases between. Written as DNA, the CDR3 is TGCGCCAGCAGCCCTCTGGCAGGGTCGAACACTGAAGCTTTCTTT. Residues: CASSPLAGSNTEAFF. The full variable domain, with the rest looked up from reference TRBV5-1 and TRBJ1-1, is KAGVTQTPRYLIKTRGQQVTLSCSPISGHRSVSWYQQTPGQGLQFLFEYFSETQRNKGNFPGRFSGRQFSNSRSEMNVSTLELGDSALYLCASSPLAGSNTEAFFGQGTRLTVV.

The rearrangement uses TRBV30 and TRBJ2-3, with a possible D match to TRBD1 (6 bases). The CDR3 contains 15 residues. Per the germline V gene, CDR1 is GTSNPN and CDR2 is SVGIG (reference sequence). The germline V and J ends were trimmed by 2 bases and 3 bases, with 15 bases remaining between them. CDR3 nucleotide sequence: TGTGCCTGGAGTCTGTCCAGGGGTACGACAGATACGCAGTATTTT. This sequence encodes CAWSLSRGTTDTQYF.

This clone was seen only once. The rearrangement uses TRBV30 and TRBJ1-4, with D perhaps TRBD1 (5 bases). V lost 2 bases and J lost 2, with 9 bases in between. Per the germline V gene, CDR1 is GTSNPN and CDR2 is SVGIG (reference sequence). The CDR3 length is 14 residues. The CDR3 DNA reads TGTGCCTGGAGTCCAGGGTCCACTAATGAAAAACTGTTTTTT. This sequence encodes CAWSPGSTNEKLFF.

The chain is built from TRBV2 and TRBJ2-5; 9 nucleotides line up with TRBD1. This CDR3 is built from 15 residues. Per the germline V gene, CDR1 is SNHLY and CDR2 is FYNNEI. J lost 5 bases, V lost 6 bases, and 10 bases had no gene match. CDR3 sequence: CASRDYRGRLETQYF. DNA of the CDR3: TGTGCCAGCAGAGACTACAGGGGGCGTTTGGAGACCCAGTACTTC.

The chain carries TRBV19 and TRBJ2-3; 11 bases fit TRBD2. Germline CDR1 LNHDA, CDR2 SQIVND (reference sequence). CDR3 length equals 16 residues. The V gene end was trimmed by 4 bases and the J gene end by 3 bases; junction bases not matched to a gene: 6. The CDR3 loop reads CASSKIAGGPTDTQYF. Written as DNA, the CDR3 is TGTGCCAGTAGTAAAATAGCGGGGGGGCCAACAGATACGCAGTATTTT.

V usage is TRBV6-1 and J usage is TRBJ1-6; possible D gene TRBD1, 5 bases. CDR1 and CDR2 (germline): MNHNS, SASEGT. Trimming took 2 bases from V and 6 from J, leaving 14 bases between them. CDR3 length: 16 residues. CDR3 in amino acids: CASSESGEFGNSPLHF. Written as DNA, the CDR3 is TGTGCCAGCAGTGAATCGGGGGAGTTCGGTAATTCACCCCTCCACTTT.

This chain's CDR3 is CASSKGQVNSGANVLTF. The CDR3 DNA reads as TGTGCCAGCTCAAAGGGACAGGTCAACTCTGGGGCCAACGTCCTGACTTTC. J is TRBJ2-6 and V is TRBV18, with 8 positions matching TRBD1. CDR3 length: 17 amino acids. Trimming cost V 5 bases and J 0 bases; bases outside gene matches: 6. Looked up from germline, CDR1 is KGHSH and CDR2 is LQKENI.

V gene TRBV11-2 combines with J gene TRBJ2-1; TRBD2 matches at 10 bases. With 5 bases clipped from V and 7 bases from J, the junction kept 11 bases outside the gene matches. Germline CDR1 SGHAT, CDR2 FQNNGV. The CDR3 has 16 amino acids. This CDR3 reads CASSKGAGGLRNEQFF. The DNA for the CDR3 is TGTGCCAGCAGCAAGGGAGCGGGGGGGCTTCGGAATGAGCAGTTCTTC.

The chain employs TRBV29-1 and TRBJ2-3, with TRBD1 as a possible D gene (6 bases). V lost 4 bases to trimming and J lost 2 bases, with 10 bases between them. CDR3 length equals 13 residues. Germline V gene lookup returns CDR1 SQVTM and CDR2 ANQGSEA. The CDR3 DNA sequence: TGCAGCGTTGTGGGGGCGGCCACAGATACGCAGTATTTT. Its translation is CSVVGAATDTQYF.

CDR3 bases: TGTGCCAGCAGTAATCGGACAGGGAAGATCCACGAGCAGTACTTC. Its translation: CASSNRTGKIHEQYF. The chain uses TRBV27 and TRBJ2-7; TRBD1 matches at 8 bases. The V gene end was trimmed by 5 bases and the J gene end by 5 bases; junction bases not matched to a gene: 11. Germline CDR1 and CDR2: MNHEY and SMNVEV (reference sequence). This CDR3 is 15 amino acids long.

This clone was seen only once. Here the CDR3 DNA reads TGTGCCAACGACAGTCCGTATGGCTACACCTTC. This translates into CANDSPYGYTF. This sequence joins TRBV6-5 and TRBJ1-2, with a possible D match to TRBD1 (5 bases). Per the germline V gene, CDR1 is MNHEY and CDR2 is SVGAGI. The CDR3 has 11 amino acids. V was cut by 10 bases and J by 5 bases, with 11 bases left in between.